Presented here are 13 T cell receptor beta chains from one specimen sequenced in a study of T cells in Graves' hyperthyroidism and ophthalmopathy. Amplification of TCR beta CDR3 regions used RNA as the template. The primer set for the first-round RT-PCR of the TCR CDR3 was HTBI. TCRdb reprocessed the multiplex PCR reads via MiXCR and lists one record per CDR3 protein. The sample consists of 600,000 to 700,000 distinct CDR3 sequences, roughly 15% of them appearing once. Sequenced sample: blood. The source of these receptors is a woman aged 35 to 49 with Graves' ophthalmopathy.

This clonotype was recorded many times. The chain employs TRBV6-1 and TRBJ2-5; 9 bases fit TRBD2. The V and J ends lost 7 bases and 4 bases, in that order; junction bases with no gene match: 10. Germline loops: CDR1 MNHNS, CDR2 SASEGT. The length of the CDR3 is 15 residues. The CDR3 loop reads CASKRLAGVGETQYF. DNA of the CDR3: TGTGCCAGCAAACGATTAGCGGGAGTGGGAGAGACCCAGTACTTC.

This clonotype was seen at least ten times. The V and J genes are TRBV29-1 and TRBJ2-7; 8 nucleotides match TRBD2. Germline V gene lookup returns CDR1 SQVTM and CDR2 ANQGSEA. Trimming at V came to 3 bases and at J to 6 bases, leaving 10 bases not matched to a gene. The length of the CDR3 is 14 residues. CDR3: CSVDPSGSLSEQYF. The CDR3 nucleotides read TGCAGCGTTGATCCCAGCGGGAGCCTCAGCGAGCAGTACTTC.

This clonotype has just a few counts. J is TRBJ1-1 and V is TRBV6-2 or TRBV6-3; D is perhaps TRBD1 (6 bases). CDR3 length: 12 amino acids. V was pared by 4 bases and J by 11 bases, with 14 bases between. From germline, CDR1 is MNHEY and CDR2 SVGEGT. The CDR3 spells CASSSGGRAAFF. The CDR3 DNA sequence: TGTGCCAGCAGTTCTGGGGGCAGGGCGGCTTTCTTT.

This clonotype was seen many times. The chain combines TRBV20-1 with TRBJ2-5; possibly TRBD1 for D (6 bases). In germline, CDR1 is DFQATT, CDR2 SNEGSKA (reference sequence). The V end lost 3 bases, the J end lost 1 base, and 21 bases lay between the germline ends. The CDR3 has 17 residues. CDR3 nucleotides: TGCAGTGCTAGTGTACAGGGACGAGGGAGCCTCCAAGAGACCCAGTACTTC. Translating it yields CSASVQGRGSLQETQYF.

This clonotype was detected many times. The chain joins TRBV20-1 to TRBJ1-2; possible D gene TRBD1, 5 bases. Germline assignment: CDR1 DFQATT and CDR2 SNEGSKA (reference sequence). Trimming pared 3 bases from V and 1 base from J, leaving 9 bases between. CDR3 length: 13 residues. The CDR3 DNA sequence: TGCAGTGCTAGTTATGGGGGTAACTATGGCTACACCTTC. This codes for CSASYGGNYGYTF.

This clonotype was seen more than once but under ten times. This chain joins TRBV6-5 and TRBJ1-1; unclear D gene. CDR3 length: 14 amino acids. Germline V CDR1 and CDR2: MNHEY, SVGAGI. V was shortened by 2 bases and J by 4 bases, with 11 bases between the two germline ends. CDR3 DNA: TGTGCCAGCAGTTACAGGGTAGACGGCACTGAAGCTTTCTTT. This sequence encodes CASSYRVDGTEAFF.

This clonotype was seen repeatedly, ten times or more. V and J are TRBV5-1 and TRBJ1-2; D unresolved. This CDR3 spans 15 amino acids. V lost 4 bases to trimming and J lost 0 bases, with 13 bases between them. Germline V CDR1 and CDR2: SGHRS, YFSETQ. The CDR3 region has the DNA TGCGCCAGCAGCATGGACGGTTTAGCTAACTATGGCTACACCTTC. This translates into CASSMDGLANYGYTF.

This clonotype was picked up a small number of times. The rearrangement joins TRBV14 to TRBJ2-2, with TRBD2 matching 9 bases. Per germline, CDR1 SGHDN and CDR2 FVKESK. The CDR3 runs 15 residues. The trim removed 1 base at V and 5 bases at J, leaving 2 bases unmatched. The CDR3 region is CASSQGGLATGELFF. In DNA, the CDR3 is TGTGCCAGCAGCCAAGGGGGACTAGCAACCGGGGAGCTGTTTTTT.

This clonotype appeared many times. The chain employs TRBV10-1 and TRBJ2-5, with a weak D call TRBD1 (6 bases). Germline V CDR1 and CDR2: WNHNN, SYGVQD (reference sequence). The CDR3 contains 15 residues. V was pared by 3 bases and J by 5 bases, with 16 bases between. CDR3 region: CASSDRGSGPETQYF. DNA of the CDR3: TGCGCCAGCAGTGACAGGGGTTCCGGTCCGGAGACCCAGTACTTC.

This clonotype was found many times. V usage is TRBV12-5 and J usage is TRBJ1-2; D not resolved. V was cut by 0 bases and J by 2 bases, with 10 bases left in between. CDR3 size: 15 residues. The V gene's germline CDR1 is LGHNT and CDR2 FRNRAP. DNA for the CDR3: TGTGCTAGTGGTTTGGTACGCGTCCCAAACTATGGCTACACCTTC. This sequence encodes CASGLVRVPNYGYTF.

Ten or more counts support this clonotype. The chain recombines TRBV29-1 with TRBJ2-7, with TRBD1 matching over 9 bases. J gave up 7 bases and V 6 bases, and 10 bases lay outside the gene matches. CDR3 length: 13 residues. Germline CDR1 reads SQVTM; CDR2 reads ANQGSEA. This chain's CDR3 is CSVEGGTGYEQYF. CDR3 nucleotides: TGCAGCGTGGAGGGCGGGACAGGGTATGAGCAGTACTTC.

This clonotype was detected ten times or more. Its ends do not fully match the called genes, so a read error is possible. The CDR3 bases are TGTGCCAGCAGGGAAGCCAGAGGTCCCTACGAGCAGTACTTC. It specifies CASREARGPYEQYF. V is TRBV2 and J is TRBJ2-7; D is uncertain. This CDR3 has 14 amino acids. Per the germline V gene, CDR1 is SNHLY and CDR2 is FYNNEI.

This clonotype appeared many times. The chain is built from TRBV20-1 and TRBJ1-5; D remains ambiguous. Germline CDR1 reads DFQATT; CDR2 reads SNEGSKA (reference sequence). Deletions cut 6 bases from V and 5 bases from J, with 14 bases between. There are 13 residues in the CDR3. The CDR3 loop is CSARGRSDQPQHF. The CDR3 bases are TGCAGTGCCCGAGGACGGAGCGATCAGCCCCAGCATTTT.